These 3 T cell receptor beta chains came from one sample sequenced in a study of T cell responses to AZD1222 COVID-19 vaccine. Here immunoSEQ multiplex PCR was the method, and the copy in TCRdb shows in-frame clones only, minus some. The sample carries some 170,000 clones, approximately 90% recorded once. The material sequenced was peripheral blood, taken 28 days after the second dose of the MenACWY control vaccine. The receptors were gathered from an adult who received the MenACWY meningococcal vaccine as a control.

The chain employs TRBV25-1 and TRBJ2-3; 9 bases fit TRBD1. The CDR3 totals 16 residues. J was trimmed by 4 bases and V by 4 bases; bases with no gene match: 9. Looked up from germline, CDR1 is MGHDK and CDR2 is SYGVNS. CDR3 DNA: TGTGCCAGCAGTGTATCCGGGACAGGGCACCCAGATACGCAGTATTTT. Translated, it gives CASSVSGTGHPDTQYF.

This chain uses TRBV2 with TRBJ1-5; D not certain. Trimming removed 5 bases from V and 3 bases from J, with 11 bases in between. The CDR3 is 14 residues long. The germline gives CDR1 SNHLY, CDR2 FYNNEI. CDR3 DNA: TGTGCCAGCAGTCTGATTGAGGCCAATCAGCCCCAGCATTTT. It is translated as CASSLIEANQPQHF. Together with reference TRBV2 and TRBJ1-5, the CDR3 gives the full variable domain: EPEVTQTPSHQVTQMGQEVILRCVPISNHLYFYWYRQILGQKVEFLVSFYNNEISEKSEIFDDQFSVERPDGSNFTLKIRSTKLEDSAMYFCASSLIEANQPQHFGDGTRLSIL.

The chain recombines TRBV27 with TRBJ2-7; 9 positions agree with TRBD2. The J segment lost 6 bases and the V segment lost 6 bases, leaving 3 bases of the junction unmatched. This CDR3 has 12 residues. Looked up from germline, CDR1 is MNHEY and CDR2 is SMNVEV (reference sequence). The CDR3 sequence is CASRRGRAEQYF. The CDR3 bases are TGTGCCAGCAGGCGCGGGAGGGCCGAGCAGTACTTC.